The sequence of this T cell receptor beta chain was determined in a study of T cell responses to AZD1222 COVID-19 vaccine. Study findings and constraints: Donors were mostly white British, more females; clonal diversity possibly underestimated.

Trimming took 5 bases from V and 0 from J, leaving 11 bases between them. This CDR3 region has 14 residues. Germline V gives CDR1 LNHDA, CDR2 SQIVND (reference sequence). TCRdb's table, derived via immunoSEQ multiplex PCR, lists solely in-frame clones and lacks some. Of about 97,000 clones in the sample, roughly nine tenths were seen once. Comments on this clone: The antigen is not known.

The V gene is TRBV19, the J gene TRBJ2-7, with D tentatively TRBD1 or TRBD2 (5 bases each). This sequence was found in an adult in good health. The material was peripheral blood, obtained on day 0 of AZD1222 vaccination. In DNA, the CDR3 is TGTGCCAGTAGTCCTGGGGGAAGCTCCTACGAGCAGTACTTC. As protein: CASSPGGSSYEQYF.